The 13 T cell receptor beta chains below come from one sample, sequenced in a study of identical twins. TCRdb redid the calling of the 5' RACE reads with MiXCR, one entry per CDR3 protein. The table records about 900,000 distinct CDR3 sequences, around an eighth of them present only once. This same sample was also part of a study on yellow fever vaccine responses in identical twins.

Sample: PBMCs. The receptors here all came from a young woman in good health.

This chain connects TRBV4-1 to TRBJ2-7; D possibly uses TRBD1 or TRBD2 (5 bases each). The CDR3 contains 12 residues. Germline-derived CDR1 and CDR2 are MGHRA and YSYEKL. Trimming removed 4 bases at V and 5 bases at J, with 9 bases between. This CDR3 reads CASSRDENEQYF. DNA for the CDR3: TGCGCCAGCAGCCGGGACGAAAACGAGCAGTACTTC.

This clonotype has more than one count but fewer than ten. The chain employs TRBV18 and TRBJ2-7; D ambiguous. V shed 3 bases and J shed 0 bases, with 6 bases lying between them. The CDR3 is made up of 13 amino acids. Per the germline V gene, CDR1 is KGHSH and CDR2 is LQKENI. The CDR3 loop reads CASSPPTSYEQYV. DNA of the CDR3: TGTGCCAGCTCACCTCCTACCTCCTACGAGCAGTACGTC.

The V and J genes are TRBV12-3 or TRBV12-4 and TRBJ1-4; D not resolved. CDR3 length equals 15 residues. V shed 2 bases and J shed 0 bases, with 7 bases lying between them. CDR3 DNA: TGTGCCAGCAGTTTAAGGGAACCAACTAATGAAAAACTGTTTTTT. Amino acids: CASSLREPTNEKLFF.

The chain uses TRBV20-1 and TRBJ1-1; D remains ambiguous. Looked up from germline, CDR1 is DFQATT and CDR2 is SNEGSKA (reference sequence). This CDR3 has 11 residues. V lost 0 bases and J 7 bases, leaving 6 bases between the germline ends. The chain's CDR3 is CSARDPREAFF. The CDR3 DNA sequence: TGCAGTGCTAGAGATCCCCGTGAAGCTTTCTTT.

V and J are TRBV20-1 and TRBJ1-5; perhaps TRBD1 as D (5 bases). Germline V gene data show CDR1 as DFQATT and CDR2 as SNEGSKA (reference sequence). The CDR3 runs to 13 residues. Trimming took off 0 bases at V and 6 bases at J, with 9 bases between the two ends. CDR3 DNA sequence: TGCAGTGCTAGAGACCGCGGGACTCAGCCCCAGCATTTT. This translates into CSARDRGTQPQHF.

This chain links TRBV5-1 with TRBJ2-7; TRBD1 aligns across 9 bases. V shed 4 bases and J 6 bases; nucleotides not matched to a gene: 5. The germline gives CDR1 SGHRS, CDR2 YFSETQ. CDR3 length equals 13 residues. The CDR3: CASSKRTGAEQYV. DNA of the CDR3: TGCGCCAGCAGCAAGCGGACAGGGGCCGAGCAGTACGTC.

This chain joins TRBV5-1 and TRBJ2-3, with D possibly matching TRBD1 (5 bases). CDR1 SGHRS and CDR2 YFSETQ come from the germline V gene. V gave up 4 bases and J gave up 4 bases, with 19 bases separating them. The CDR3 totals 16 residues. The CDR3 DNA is TGCGCCAGCAGCGCAGCCCCGGCCAGGGCCCCAGATACGCAGTATTTT. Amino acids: CASSAAPARAPDTQYF.

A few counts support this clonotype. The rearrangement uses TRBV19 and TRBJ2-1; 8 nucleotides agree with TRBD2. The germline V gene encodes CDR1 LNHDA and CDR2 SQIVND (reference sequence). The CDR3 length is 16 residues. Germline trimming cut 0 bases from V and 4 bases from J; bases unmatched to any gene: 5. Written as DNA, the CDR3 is TGTGCCAGTAGTATAGATGGGTTAGCGGGGTACAATGAGCAGTTCTTC. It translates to CASSIDGLAGYNEQFF.

The CDR3 sequence is CSATSYEQYV. Written as DNA, the CDR3 is TGCAGTGCTACCTCCTACGAGCAGTACGTC. V usage is TRBV20-1 and J usage is TRBJ2-7, with D unresolved. The CDR3 contains 10 residues. Germline-derived CDR1 and CDR2 are DFQATT and SNEGSKA (reference sequence). Between the trimmed V and J ends, which lost 4 bases and 0 bases, there was a span of 1 base.

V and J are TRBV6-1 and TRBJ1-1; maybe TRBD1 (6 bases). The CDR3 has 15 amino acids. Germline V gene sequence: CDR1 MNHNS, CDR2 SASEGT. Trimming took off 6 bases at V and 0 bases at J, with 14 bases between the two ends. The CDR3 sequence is CASRPGTYLNTEAFF. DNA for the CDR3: TGTGCCAGCAGACCCGGGACATATCTGAACACTGAAGCTTTCTTT.

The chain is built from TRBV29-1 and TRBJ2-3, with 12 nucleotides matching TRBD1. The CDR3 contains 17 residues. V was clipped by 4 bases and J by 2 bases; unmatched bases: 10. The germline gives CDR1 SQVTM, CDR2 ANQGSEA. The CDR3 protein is CSVVGQGATSLTDTQYF. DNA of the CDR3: TGCAGCGTTGTGGGACAGGGGGCGACCTCCCTCACAGATACGCAGTATTTT.

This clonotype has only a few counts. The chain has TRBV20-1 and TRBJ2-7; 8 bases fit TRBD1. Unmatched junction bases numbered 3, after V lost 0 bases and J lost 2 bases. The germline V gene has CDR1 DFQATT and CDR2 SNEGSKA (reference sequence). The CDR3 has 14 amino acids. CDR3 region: CSAREDRAPYEQYV. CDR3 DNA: TGCAGTGCTAGAGAGGACAGGGCCCCCTACGAGCAGTACGTC.

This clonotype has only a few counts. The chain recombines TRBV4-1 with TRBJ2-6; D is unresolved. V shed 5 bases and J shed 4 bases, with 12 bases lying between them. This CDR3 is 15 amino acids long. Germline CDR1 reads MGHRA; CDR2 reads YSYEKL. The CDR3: CASSVPLTGANVLTF. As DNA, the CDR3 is TGCGCCAGCAGCGTACCCCTTACAGGGGCCAACGTCCTGACTTTC.